Reported below is one T cell receptor (beta chain). Its antigen is currently unknown. CDR3 length equals 14 residues. Germline V gene sequence: CDR1 SGDLS, CDR2 YYNGEE. V was clipped by 2 bases and J by 8 bases, with 13 bases between them. The entry originates in a study of T cell clones after liver transplantation. Study background: In this trial, immunosuppression withdrawal was attempted within 2 years of liver transplant. HCV positivity affected three of eight recipients; the rest lacked autoimmune or viral indications.

Sequencing used immunoSEQ multiplex PCR; TCRdb keeps in-frame clones, though not all of them. The data hold about 71,000 clones, with under 90% observed a single time. Study-wide findings and caveats: Small, mixed patient groups and varying post-transplant times limit these conclusions.

The V call is TRBV9, the J call TRBJ2-2; D is uncertain. The source of this sequence is a human patient who received a liver transplant. Some T cells may originate from the graft donor. The sample in question was CD4+ T cells from blood, obtained 12 months after liver transplant. For the CDR3, the DNA is TGTGCCAGCAGCGTGTCAATTTTCGCTGGGGAGCTGTTTTTT. Its protein is CASSVSIFAGELFF.